Listed here are 18 T cell receptor beta chains from one sample, sequenced in a study of shared clonotypes between healthy human individuals (dated by TCRdb to the early 2020s). Library prep was done by the immunoSEQ multiplex PCR assay. TCRdb took over this immuneACCESS table, retaining in-frame rearrangements with V and J assigned. Such tables are incomplete; in checked studies, under half of the missing clones stem from an unresolved V gene, and the remainder is unexplained. For this sample the table gives about 980,000 clones, of which around three quarters were detected only once. The ten largest clones add up to around 1.5% of the sample. The sequenced sample was memory CD4+ T cells sorted from blood. The cell subset or site label here, explained by the study, means: CD45RA-negative fraction. The receptors originated from a man aged 18 to 29 in good health.

The rearrangement links TRBV20-1 to TRBJ2-7; possibly TRBD2 for D (5 bases). V was pared by 6 bases and J by 6 bases, with 12 bases between. CDR3 size: 11 residues. CDR1 is DFQATT, CDR2 SNEGSKA, per germline (reference sequence). The CDR3 region is CSAQNGLEQYF. CDR3 nucleotides: TGCAGTGCCCAGAACGGACTCGAGCAGTACTTC.

V usage is TRBV7-2 and J usage is TRBJ1-2; D possibly corresponds to TRBD1 (6 bases). CDR1 is SGHTA and CDR2 is FQGNSA in the germline V gene. V was shortened by 1 base and J by 4 bases, with 13 bases between the two germline ends. This CDR3 is built from 15 residues. CDR3 sequence reads: CASSLGDITIYGYTF. CDR3 DNA: TGTGCCAGCAGCTTAGGGGACATCACTATCTATGGCTACACCTTC.

This rearrangement joins TRBV6-6 to TRBJ1-1; TRBD1 matches 7 bases. The CDR3 covers 12 residues. CDR1 and CDR2 (germline): MNHNY, SVGAGI (reference sequence). J gave up 7 bases and V 5 bases, and 4 bases lay outside the gene matches. The CDR3 sequence is CASSPRTGEAFF. The CDR3 DNA is TGTGCCAGCAGTCCAAGGACAGGTGAAGCTTTCTTT.

The chain combines TRBV28 with TRBJ2-7, with unresolved D. The germline V gene has CDR1 MDHEN and CDR2 SYDVKM. The CDR3 spans 13 residues. Trimming removed 7 bases from V and 6 bases from J, with 16 bases in between. The CDR3 reads CASITTRGSEQYF. The DNA for the CDR3 is TGTGCCAGCATTACAACACGCGGTTCCGAGCAGTACTTC.

V is TRBV30 and J is TRBJ1-1; D unresolved. Germline-derived CDR1 and CDR2 are GTSNPN and SVGIG (reference sequence). V lost 3 bases and J lost 0, with 8 bases in between. This CDR3 comprises 13 residues. CDR3 residues: CAWSRNMNTEAFF. In DNA, the CDR3 is TGTGCCTGGAGCCGCAACATGAACACTGAAGCTTTCTTT.

V and J are TRBV7-2 and TRBJ2-1; 11 nucleotides match TRBD2. With V trimmed by 3 bases and J by 1 base, 8 bases remained unmatched. The CDR3 extends over 18 amino acids. Germline V gene sequence: CDR1 SGHTA, CDR2 FQGNSA. CDR3 DNA: TGTGCCAGCAGCTTGTTGACTAGCGGGGCACTATCCTACAATGAGCAGTTCTTC. It codes for CASSLLTSGALSYNEQFF.

This clone was recorded once. The chain combines TRBV28 with TRBJ2-7; 8 bases agree with TRBD1. Germline lookup yields CDR1 MDHEN and CDR2 SYDVKM. This CDR3 spans 14 amino acids. The V gene end was trimmed by 1 base and the J gene end by 6 bases; junction bases not matched to a gene: 5. The CDR3 nucleotides read TGTGCCAGCAGTTTATCCAGGGGGCGAATCGAGCAGTACTTC. Protein product: CASSLSRGRIEQYF.

The chain links TRBV28 to TRBJ2-7; no clear D. Trimming removed 3 bases at V and 4 bases at J, with 7 bases between. This CDR3 spans 12 amino acids. Germline V CDR1 and CDR2: MDHEN, SYDVKM. CDR3 DNA: TGTGCCAGCAGTTTTGTTAAGTACGAGCAGTACTTC. Translated: CASSFVKYEQYF.

The chain joins TRBV7-2 to TRBJ1-2; TRBD1 might be the D (5 bases). Trimming cost V 4 bases and J 8 bases, with 17 bases left between them. CDR1 SGHTA and CDR2 FQGNSA come from the germline V gene. The CDR3 consists of 14 residues. CDR3 coding DNA: TGTGCCAGCAGCTCCCGAAGGGCGGGGGAGGGCTACACCTTC. This translates into CASSSRRAGEGYTF.

The rearrangement joins TRBV4-1 to TRBJ2-1; D uncertain. CDR3 size: 16 residues. Per the germline V gene, CDR1 is MGHRA and CDR2 is YSYEKL. The ends were cut back, 4 bases at V and 0 bases at J, with 13 bases in the middle. In DNA, the CDR3 is TGCGCCAGCAGCCCTGGCACTGGGTACTCCTACAATGAGCAGTTCTTC. It specifies CASSPGTGYSYNEQFF.

This rearrangement joins TRBV28 to TRBJ2-7; no clear D. Germline V lookup: CDR1 MDHEN, CDR2 SYDVKM. This CDR3 comprises 12 residues. Trimming shortened V by 1 base and J by 2 bases, and 3 bases separated the two germline ends. The DNA of the CDR3 is TGTGCCAGCAGTTTATCGGCCTACGAGCAGTACTTC. This gives the protein CASSLSAYEQYF.

This chain uses TRBV6-5 with TRBJ1-6; D is unclear. CDR3 length equals 14 residues. Germline assignment: CDR1 MNHEY and CDR2 SVGAGI. The germline V and J ends were trimmed by 5 bases and 10 bases, with 15 bases remaining between them. The CDR3 DNA reads TGTGCCAGCAGTCCCGGAGGGATTTACTCACCCCTCCACTTT. This gives the protein CASSPGGIYSPLHF.

The chain joins TRBV2 to TRBJ1-3; D is unresolved. Germline V gene data show CDR1 as SNHLY and CDR2 as FYNNEI. V lost 5 bases and J lost 2, with 13 bases in between. The length of the CDR3 is 15 residues. The CDR3 spells CASSPRSLTGNTIYF. The DNA for the CDR3 is TGTGCCAGCAGTCCAAGGTCCTTGACTGGAAACACCATATATTTT.

The V gene is TRBV5-1, the J gene TRBJ2-3, with 8 positions matching TRBD2. The CDR3 consists of 16 residues. V was pared by 0 bases and J by 1 base, with 4 bases of the junction left unmatched. CDR1 is SGHRS and CDR2 is YFSETQ in the germline V gene. The CDR3: CASSLVAGYRTDTQYF. The CDR3 DNA reads TGCGCCAGCAGCTTGGTAGCGGGATACCGCACAGATACGCAGTATTTT.

In its sample, this clone was seen a few times. Being one base from a much bigger clone, this may be a read error. The chain joins TRBV11-2 to TRBJ2-7; the match to TRBD2 covers 11 bases. The CDR3 has 14 amino acids. Germline CDR1 reads SGHAT; CDR2 reads FQNNGV. V shed 4 bases, J shed 1 base, and the junction held 0 bases outside the gene matches. CDR3 in DNA: TGTGCCAGCAGCTCTAGCGGGAGGTCCTACGAGCAGTACTTC. The encoded protein is CASSSSGRSYEQYF. Together with reference TRBV11-2 and TRBJ2-7, the CDR3 gives the full variable domain: EAGVAQSPRYKIIEKRQSVAFWCNPISGHATLYWYQQILGQGPKLLIQFQNNGVVDDSQLPKDRFSAERLKGVDSTLKIQPAKLEDSAVYLCASSSSGRSYEQYFGPGTRLTVT.

This clone was observed a handful of times. This chain uses TRBV5-1 with TRBJ1-1; D gene unclear. The CDR3 has 14 residues. The germline V gene encodes CDR1 SGHRS and CDR2 YFSETQ. Trimming removed 3 bases from V and 4 bases from J, with 13 bases in between. The CDR3 region has the DNA TGCGCCAGCAGCTCTCTGAGCGGCGGCACTGAAGCTTTCTTT. It is translated as CASSSLSGGTEAFF. Filled out from reference TRBV5-1 and TRBJ1-1, the complete variable domain reads KAGVTQTPRYLIKTRGQQVTLSCSPISGHRSVSWYQQTPGQGLQFLFEYFSETQRNKGNFPGRFSGRQFSNSRSEMNVSTLELGDSALYLCASSSLSGGTEAFFGQGTRLTVV.

The V and J genes are TRBV5-4 and TRBJ2-1; D is perhaps TRBD1 (5 bases). The CDR3 consists of 14 residues. Germline CDR1 is SGHNT and CDR2 is YYREEE (reference sequence). The V end was cut by 0 bases, the J end by 8 bases, with 12 bases between. CDR3 DNA: TGTGCCAGCAGCTTGGTTGGGGCCAAGGATGAGCAGTTCTTC. Its translation is CASSLVGAKDEQFF.

This clone occurred a few times. This chain connects TRBV5-4 to TRBJ2-1; 11 positions agree with TRBD2. The CDR3 spans 16 residues. Germline CDR1 reads SGHNT; CDR2 reads YYREEE (reference sequence). Trimming removed 2 bases from V and 9 bases from J; junction bases left unmatched: 10. In DNA form, the CDR3 reads TGTGCCAGCAGCTTCCGGGCTAGCGGGAGGTACGGTGAGCAGTTCTTC. The encoded protein is CASSFRASGRYGEQFF.